The 17 T cell receptor beta chains in this list originate from one sample, sequenced in a study of blood T cells in healthy people across ages. Combining a sample-barcoded 5' primer with a J-beta primer mix, a second PCR ran for roughly 7 to 11 cycles. TCRdb itself ran the 5' RACE reads through MiXCR, one entry per CDR3 protein. This table has some 790,000 distinct CDR3 sequences, 29% appearing once. The sample was blood. These TCRs come from a woman over 75 in good health.

In the case of this clonotype: The junction departs from the called germline gene at one end, perhaps through a read error. The V and J genes are TRBV10-3 and TRBJ2-7; D might be TRBD2 (5 bases). The CDR3 contains 13 residues. CDR1 and CDR2 (germline): ENHRY, SYGVKD. Written as DNA, the CDR3 is TGTACCATCAGCGGAGTCGGAGACACAGAGCAGTACTTC. It is translated as CTISGVGDTEQYF.

This clonotype was detected ten times or more. The chain is built from TRBV7-4 and TRBJ2-7, with 8 bases aligning to TRBD2. With 5 bases clipped from V and 5 bases from J, the junction kept 8 bases outside the gene matches. The CDR3 has 14 amino acids. Per the germline V gene, CDR1 is SGHVT and CDR2 is SQSDAQ. CDR3 loop: CASSHPGGAHEQYF. The CDR3 nucleotides read TGTGCCAGCAGCCATCCGGGGGGGGCCCACGAGCAGTACTTC. The variable domain in full, completed from reference TRBV7-4 and TRBJ2-7, reads GAGVSQSPRYKVAKRGRDVALRCDSISGHVTLYWYRQTLGQGSEVLTYSQSDAQRDKSGRPSGRFSAERPERSVSTLKIQRTEQGDSAVYLCASSHPGGAHEQYFGPGTRLTVT.

In its sample, this clonotype was seen a few times. V usage is TRBV20-1 and J usage is TRBJ2-1; TRBD2 matches 9 bases. V lost 1 base to trimming and J lost 5 bases; unmatched junction nucleotides: 6. Germline V lookup: CDR1 DFQATT, CDR2 SNEGSKA (reference sequence). The CDR3 loop spans 15 amino acids. The CDR3 DNA is TGCAGTGCTAGAGTGGGCGGGGGGGCGAACAATGAGCAGTTCTTC. It yields the protein CSARVGGGANNEQFF.

V and J are TRBV27 and TRBJ1-5, with TRBD1 as a possible D gene (6 bases). CDR3 length: 14 residues. CDR1 is MNHEY and CDR2 is SMNVEV in the germline V gene (reference sequence). V was trimmed by 5 bases and J by 4 bases, leaving 12 bases between them. This CDR3 is CASSQTGENQPQHF. The CDR3 DNA follows: TGTGCCAGCAGTCAGACAGGCGAAAATCAGCCCCAGCATTTT.

This clonotype occurred many times. It may be a read error: a sequence one base away is much more abundant. CDR3 region: CASSFSGGQNEQYF. CDR3 bases: TGTGCCAGCAGCTTTTCGGGGGGGCAGAATGAGCAGTACTTC. The J gene is TRBJ2-5, the V gene TRBV7-8, with 8 nucleotides matching TRBD2. Germline lookup yields CDR1 SGHVS and CDR2 FQNEAQ. Unmatched junction bases numbered 11, after V lost 3 bases and J lost 11 bases. CDR3 length: 14 residues.

Remarks on this clonotype: A junction end diverges from the germline sequence, so it may reflect a read error. The chain is built from TRBV4-1 and TRBJ2-7; D gene uncertain. CDR1 is MGHRA and CDR2 is YSYEKL in the germline V gene. The CDR3 has 14 residues. The chain's CDR3 is CAISLFWGSYEQYF. Here the CDR3 DNA reads TGCGCCATCAGCCTATTTTGGGGCTCCTACGAGCAGTACTTC.

Regarding this clonotype: A read error may explain this, as a much larger clone is one base away. No conserved phenylalanine or tryptophan ends this CDR3, so it is likely a read error. The chain recombines TRBV12-3 or TRBV12-4 with TRBJ2-5; D is possibly TRBD1 (5 bases). The CDR3 loop spans 14 amino acids. The ends were cut back, 2 bases at V and 3 bases at J, with 10 bases in the middle. This CDR3 is CASSLKRGEETQYS. CDR3 in DNA: TGTGCCAGCAGTTTAAAAAGGGGTGAAGAGACCCAGTACTCC.

This clonotype was found many times. The chain has TRBV3-1 and TRBJ2-7; D is possibly TRBD1 (5 bases). Germline assignment: CDR1 LGHDT and CDR2 YNNKEL (reference sequence). CDR3 size: 15 residues. V was shortened by 2 bases and J by 0 bases, with 11 bases between the two germline ends. The CDR3 bases are TGTGCCAGCAGCCAACTCAGGGCCACCTCCTACGAGCAGTACTTC. It is translated as CASSQLRATSYEQYF.

At least ten counts were recorded for this clonotype. The chain employs TRBV18 and TRBJ2-7, with D possibly TRBD2 on 6 matching bases. CDR1 and CDR2 from the germline V gene are KGHSH and LQKENI. The ends were cut back, 2 bases at V and 1 base at J, with 15 bases in the middle. The CDR3 spans 16 residues. As DNA, the CDR3 is TGTGCCAGCTCACCAGGAGGGAAGGCATTTTCCTACGAGCAGTACTTC. This translates into CASSPGGKAFSYEQYF.

This clonotype was picked up many times. The chain is built from TRBV2 and TRBJ2-6; TRBD1 matches at 7 bases. Germline V gene lookup returns CDR1 SNHLY and CDR2 FYNNEI. The trim removed 6 bases at V and 0 bases at J, leaving 14 bases unmatched. The length of the CDR3 is 19 residues. CDR3: CASRVTPGQPFSGANVLTF. The CDR3 DNA reads TGTGCCAGCAGGGTAACTCCGGGACAGCCCTTCTCTGGGGCCAACGTCCTGACTTTC.

The V call is TRBV28, the J call TRBJ2-5; possibly TRBD2 for D (6 bases). CDR1 MDHEN and CDR2 SYDVKM come from the germline V gene. The germline V and J ends were trimmed by 7 bases and 7 bases, with 16 bases remaining between them. CDR3 length equals 13 residues. CDR3 nucleotide sequence: TGTGCCAGCACAGGGAGCCTGGGAGGGACCCAGTACTTC. Its translation is CASTGSLGGTQYF.

A few counts support this clonotype. The rearrangement uses TRBV6-1 and TRBJ1-1, with 8 bases matching TRBD1. The CDR3 runs to 15 residues. Trimming took 5 bases from V and 0 from J; bases not matched to a gene: 5. Germline V CDR1 and CDR2: MNHNS, SASEGT. The chain's CDR3 is CASSMQQGVNTEAFF. The CDR3 region has the DNA TGTGCCAGCAGTATGCAACAGGGGGTGAACACTGAAGCTTTCTTT.

This clonotype was recorded at least ten times. The gene calls are TRBV7-9 and TRBJ2-1; 10 positions agree with TRBD1. The trim removed 4 bases at V and 8 bases at J, leaving 5 bases unmatched. This CDR3 is 14 amino acids long. Germline V gene lookup returns CDR1 SEHNR and CDR2 FQNEAQ (reference sequence). The CDR3 nucleotides read TGTGCCAGCAGCTCGAGGGACAGGGGCTATGAGCAGTTCTTC. Amino acid sequence: CASSSRDRGYEQFF.

CDR3 DNA sequence: TGTGCCAGCAGGTCCGGGACTCGCGACGGGGGCACTGAAGCTTTCTTT. It translates to CASRSGTRDGGTEAFF. The chain employs TRBV12-3 or TRBV12-4 and TRBJ1-1; maybe TRBD1 (5 bases). V lost 6 bases to trimming and J lost 4 bases, with 21 bases between them. The CDR3 is made up of 16 amino acids.

This clonotype was detected many times. The rearrangement links TRBV7-2 to TRBJ2-1; 10 bases line up with TRBD2. The V and J ends lost 7 bases and 4 bases, in that order; junction bases with no gene match: 7. Per germline, CDR1 SGHTA and CDR2 FQGNSA. The CDR3 is made up of 15 amino acids. The DNA of the CDR3 is TGTGCCAGCATTAGTCATAGCGGGGGGTACAATGAGCAGTTCTTC. This gives the protein CASISHSGGYNEQFF. Based on the CDR3 plus reference TRBV7-2 and TRBJ2-1, the full variable domain is GAGVSQSPSNKVTEKGKDVELRCDPISGHTALYWYRQSLGQGLEFLIYFQGNSAPDKSGLPSDRFSAERTGGSVSTLTIQRTQQEDSAVYLCASISHSGGYNEQFFGPGTRLTVL.

This clonotype has at least ten counts. The gene calls are TRBV12-3 or TRBV12-4 and TRBJ1-5, with D unclear. This CDR3 contains 12 residues. The germline V and J ends were trimmed by 7 bases and 6 bases, with 10 bases remaining between them. The chain's CDR3 is CASTRTPQPQHF. The CDR3 DNA follows: TGTGCCAGCACTCGAACCCCTCAGCCCCAGCATTTT.

In regard to this clonotype: A much larger clonotype is one base distant, so this may be a read error. The rearrangement uses TRBV18 and TRBJ2-5, with TRBD1 identical over 7 bases. The CDR3 is made up of 13 amino acids. The junction had 0 bases not matched to a gene; V was cut back by 0 bases and J by 5 bases. The germline V gene has CDR1 KGHSH and CDR2 LQKENI. CDR3 nucleotide sequence: TGTGCCAGCTCACCACCCAGGGGGGAGACCCAGTACTTC. It encodes CASSPPRGETQYF.